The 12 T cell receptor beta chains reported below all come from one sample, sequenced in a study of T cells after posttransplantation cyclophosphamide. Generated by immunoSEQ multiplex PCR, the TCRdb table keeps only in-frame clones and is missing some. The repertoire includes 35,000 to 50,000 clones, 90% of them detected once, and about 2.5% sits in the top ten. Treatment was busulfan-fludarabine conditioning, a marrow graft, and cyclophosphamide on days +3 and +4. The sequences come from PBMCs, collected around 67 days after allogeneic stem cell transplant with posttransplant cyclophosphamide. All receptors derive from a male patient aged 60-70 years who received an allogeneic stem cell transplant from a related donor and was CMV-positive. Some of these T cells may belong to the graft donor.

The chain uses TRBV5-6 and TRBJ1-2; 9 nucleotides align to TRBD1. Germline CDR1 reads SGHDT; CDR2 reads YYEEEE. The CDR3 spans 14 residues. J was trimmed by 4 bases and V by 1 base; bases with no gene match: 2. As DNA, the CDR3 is TGTGCCAGCAGCTTGAGGACAGGGGTCTATGGCTACACCTTC. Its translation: CASSLRTGVYGYTF.

CDR3 coding DNA: TGTGCCAGCTCACCGCCAGGAACGATAAAGGAAAAACTGTTTTTT. Translation: CASSPPGTIKEKLFF. The J gene is TRBJ1-4, the V gene TRBV18, with D hard to call. This CDR3 is 15 amino acids long. Germline assignment: CDR1 KGHSH and CDR2 LQKENI. The germline V and J ends were trimmed by 3 bases and 8 bases, with 16 bases remaining between them.

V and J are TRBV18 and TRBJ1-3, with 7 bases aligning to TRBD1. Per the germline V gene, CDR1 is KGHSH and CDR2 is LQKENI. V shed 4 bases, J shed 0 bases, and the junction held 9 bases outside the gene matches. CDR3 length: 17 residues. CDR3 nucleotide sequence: TGTGCCAGCTCACAACTCCGACAGGGACTCTCTGGAAACACCATATATTTT. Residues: CASSQLRQGLSGNTIYF.

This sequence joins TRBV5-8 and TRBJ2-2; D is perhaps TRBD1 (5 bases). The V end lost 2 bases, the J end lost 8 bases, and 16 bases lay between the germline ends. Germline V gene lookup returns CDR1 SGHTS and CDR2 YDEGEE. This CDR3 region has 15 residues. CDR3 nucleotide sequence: TGTGCCAGCAGCTTCAAAGAGACAGCCAGAGGGGAGCTGTTTTTT. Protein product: CASSFKETARGELFF.

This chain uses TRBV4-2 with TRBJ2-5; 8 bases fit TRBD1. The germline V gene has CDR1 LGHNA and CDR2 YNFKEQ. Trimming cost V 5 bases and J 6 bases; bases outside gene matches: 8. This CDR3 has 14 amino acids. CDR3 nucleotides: TGTGCCAGCAGCTTTGGACAGGGTGGGCAGACCCAGTACTTC. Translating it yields CASSFGQGGQTQYF.

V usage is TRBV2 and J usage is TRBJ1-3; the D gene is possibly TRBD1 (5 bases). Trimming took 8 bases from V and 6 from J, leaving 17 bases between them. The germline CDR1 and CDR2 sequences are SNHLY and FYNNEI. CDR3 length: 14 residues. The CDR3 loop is CASVPGGSKNTIYF. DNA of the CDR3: TGTGCCAGCGTCCCCGGGGGGTCTAAAAACACCATATATTTT.

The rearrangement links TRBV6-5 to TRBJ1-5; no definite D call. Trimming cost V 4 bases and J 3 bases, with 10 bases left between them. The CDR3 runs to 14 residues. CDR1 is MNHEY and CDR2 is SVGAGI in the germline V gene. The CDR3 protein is CASSFAGSNQPQHF. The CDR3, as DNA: TGTGCCAGCAGTTTCGCAGGATCCAATCAGCCCCAGCATTTT.

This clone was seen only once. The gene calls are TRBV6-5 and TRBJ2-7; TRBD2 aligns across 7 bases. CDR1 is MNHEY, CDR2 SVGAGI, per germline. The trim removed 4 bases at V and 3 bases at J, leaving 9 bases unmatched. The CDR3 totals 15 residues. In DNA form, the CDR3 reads TGTGCCAGCAGTTTGGGGGGGGTCGGGTTCTACGAGCAGTACTTC. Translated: CASSLGGVGFYEQYF.

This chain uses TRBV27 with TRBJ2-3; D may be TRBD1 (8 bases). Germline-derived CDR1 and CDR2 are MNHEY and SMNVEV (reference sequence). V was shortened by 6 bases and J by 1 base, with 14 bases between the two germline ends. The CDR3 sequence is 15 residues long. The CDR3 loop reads CASRTGGGRTDTQYF. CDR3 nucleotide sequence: TGTGCCAGCAGAACAGGGGGGGGCCGCACAGATACGCAGTATTTT.

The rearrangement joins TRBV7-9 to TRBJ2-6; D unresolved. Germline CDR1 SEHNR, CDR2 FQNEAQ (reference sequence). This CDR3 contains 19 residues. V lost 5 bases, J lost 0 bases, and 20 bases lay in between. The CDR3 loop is CASSPRVGKPPSGANVLTF. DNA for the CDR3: TGTGCCAGCAGCCCTCGCGTCGGTAAGCCACCCTCTGGGGCCAACGTCCTGACTTTC.

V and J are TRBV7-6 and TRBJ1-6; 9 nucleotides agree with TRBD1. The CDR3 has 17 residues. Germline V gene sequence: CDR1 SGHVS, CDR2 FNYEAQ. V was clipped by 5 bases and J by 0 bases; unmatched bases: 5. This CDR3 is CASSPGQGSSYNSPLHF. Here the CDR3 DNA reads TGTGCCAGCAGCCCGGGACAGGGTTCCTCCTATAATTCACCCCTCCACTTT.

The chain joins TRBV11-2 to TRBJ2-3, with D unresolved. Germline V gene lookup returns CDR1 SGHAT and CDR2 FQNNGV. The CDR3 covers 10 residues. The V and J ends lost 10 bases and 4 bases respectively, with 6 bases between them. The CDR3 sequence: CATHSDTQYF. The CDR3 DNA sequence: TGTGCCACCCATTCAGATACGCAGTATTTT.